The entry below gives a single TCR beta chain sequence along with its context. What it binds is not known. A read error may account for a junction end that differs from germline. The CDR3 is 13 amino acids. Germline assignment: CDR1 SEHNR and CDR2 FQNEAQ (reference sequence). The PCR used 60 Vbeta and 13 Jbeta primers. Using immunoSEQ multiplex PCR, the repertoire was profiled, and TCRdb retains in-frame clones only, with some absent. The sample has under 200,000 clones; 60% to 80% are singletons. These data come from a study of cytomegalovirus exposure and HLA in healthy donors. Study results and caveats: At a 0.05 false discovery rate, a later analysis found roughly 17,000 TCR beta sequences to be associated with HLA alleles.

The receptor was isolated from a man in his 60s in good health and CMV-seronegative. The specimen was PBMCs. J is TRBJ2-5 and V is TRBV7-9; TRBD2 matches at 10 bases. CDR3 sequence (DNA): TGTTCCAGCAGTGAACTAGCGGGGGAGACCCAGTACTTC. It yields the protein CSSSELAGETQYF. Drawing the rest from reference TRBV7-9 and TRBJ2-5, the complete variable domain is DTGVSQNPRHKITKRGQNVTFRCDPISEHNRLYWYRQTLGQGPEFLTYFQNEAQLEKSRLLSDRFSAERPKGSFSTLEIQRTEQGDSAMYLCSSSELAGETQYFGPGTRLLVL.